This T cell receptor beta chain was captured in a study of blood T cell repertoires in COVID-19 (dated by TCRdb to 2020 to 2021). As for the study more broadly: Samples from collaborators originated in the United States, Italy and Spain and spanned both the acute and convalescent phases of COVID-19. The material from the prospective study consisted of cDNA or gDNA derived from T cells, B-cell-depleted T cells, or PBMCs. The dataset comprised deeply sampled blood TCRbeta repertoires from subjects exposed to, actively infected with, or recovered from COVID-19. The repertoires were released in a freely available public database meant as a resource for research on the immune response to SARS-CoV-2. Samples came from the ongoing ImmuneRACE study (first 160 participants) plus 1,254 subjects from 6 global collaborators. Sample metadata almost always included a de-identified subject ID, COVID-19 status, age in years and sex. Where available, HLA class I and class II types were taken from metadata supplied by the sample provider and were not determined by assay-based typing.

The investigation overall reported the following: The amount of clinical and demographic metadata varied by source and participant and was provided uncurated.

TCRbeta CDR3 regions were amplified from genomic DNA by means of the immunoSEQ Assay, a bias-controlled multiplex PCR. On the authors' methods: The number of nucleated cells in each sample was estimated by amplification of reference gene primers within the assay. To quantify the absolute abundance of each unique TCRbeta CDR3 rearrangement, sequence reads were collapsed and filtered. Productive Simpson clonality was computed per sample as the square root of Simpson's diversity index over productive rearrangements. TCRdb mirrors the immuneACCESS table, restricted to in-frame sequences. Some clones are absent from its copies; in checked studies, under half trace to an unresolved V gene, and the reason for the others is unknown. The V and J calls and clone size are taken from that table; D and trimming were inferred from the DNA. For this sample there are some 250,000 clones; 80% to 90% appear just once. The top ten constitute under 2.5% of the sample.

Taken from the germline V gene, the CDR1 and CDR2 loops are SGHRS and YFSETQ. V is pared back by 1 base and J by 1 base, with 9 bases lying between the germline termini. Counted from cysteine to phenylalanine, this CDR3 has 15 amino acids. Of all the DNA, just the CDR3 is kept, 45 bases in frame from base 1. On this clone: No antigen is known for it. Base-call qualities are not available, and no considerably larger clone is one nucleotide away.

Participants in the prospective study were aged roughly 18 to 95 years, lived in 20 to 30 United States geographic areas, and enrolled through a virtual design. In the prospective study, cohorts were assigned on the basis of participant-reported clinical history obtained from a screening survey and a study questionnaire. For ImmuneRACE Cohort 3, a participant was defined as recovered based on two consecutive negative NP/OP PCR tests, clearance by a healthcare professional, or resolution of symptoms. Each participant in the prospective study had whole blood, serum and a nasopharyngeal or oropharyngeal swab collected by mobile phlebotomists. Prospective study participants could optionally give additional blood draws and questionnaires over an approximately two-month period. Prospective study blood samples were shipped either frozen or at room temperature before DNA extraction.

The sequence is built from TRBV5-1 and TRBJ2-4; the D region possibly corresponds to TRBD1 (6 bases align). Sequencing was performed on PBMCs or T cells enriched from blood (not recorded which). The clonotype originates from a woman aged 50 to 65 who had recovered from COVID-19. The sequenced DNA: TGCGCCAGCAGCTTGACAGGGAGCGCCAAAAACATTCAGTACTTC. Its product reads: CASSLTGSAKNIQYF. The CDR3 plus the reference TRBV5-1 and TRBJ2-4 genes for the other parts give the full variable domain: KAGVTQTPRYLIKTRGQQVTLSCSPISGHRSVSWYQQTPGQGLQFLFEYFSETQRNKGNFPGRFSGRQFSNSRSEMNVSTLELGDSALYLCASSLTGSAKNIQYFGAGTRLSVL.